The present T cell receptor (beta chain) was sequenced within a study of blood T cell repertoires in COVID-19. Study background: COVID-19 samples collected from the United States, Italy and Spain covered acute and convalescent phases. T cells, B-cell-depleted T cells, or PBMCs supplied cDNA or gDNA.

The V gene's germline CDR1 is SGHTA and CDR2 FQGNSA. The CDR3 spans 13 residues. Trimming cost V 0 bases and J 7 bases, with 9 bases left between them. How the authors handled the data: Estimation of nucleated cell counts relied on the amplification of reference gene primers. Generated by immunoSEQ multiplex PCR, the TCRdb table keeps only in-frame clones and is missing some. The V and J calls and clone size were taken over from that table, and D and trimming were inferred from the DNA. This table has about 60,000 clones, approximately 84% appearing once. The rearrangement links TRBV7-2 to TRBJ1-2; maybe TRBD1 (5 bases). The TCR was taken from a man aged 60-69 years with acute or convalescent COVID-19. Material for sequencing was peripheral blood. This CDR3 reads CASSLAQGRGYTF. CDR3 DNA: TGTGCCAGCAGCTTAGCGCAGGGCCGTGGCTACACCTTC.